A single T cell receptor (beta chain) is shown here with its context. Its antigen remains unknown. Reverse transcribing all isolated RNA meant expressed TCRB transcripts were sequenced. The method was immunoSEQ multiplex PCR; TCRdb's version includes in-frame clones alone and lacks a portion of them. The sample includes nearly 350,000 clones, around 9% of them seen just once. The data stem from a study of beta chain features in type 1 diabetes. The V gene lost 1 base and the J gene lost 1 base, with 9 bases spanning the gap. The CDR3 is 15 amino acids. CDR1 and CDR2 from the germline V gene are SGHTA and FQGNSA. Findings and limits, study-wide: Researchers report that Type 1 diabetes patients had moderately but significantly shorter TCRB CDR3s across all four CD4+ subsets.

The receptor was isolated from a man aged 30-40 years with type 1 diabetes. The V and J genes are TRBV7-2 and TRBJ2-3, with D possibly being TRBD1 or TRBD2 (5 bases each). Material: central memory CD4+ T cells from blood. CDR3 coding DNA: TGTGCCAGCAGCTTAGTAAGGGACGGCACAGATACGCAGTATTTT. This codes for CASSLVRDGTDTQYF.